This T cell receptor beta chain emerged from a study of low-dose radiotherapy and immunotherapy resistance in tumors. About the research overall: The patients were given nivolumab 240 mg every two weeks and ipilimumab 1 mg/kg every six weeks, through an intravenous route.

Time point noted: before trial treatment. This clonotype has ten or more counts. First-strand cDNA used TRAV- and TRBV-specific primers, covering alpha and beta chains. With a constant-region primer and a V-primer adapter, TCRs were subjected to 20 PCR cycles of amplification. TCRdb fed the reads into MiXCR, producing one record per CDR3 protein. This sample carries 35,000 to 45,000 distinct CDR3 sequences, about a third of them seen once, and the ten largest clones take 3.5% to 4.5%. After removal of 1 base from V and 2 bases from J, the junction contained 2 bases not matched to a gene. The CDR3 is made up of 14 amino acids. Germline CDR1 reads SGHTA; CDR2 reads FQGNSA.

Sequencing was performed on PBMCs, taken before treatment. The chain uses TRBV7-2 and TRBJ2-7; TRBD1 matches at 7 bases. This sequence was found in a male donor with gallbladder cancer. The CDR3 loop is CASSLDRGPYEQYF. CDR3 sequence (DNA): TGTGCCAGCAGCTTAGACAGGGGTCCCTACGAGCAGTACTTC. The variable domain in full, with the rest retrieved from reference TRBV7-2 and TRBJ2-7, is GAGVSQSPSNKVTEKGKDVELRCDPISGHTALYWYRQSLGQGLEFLIYFQGNSAPDKSGLPSDRFSAERTGGSVSTLTIQRTQQEDSAVYLCASSLDRGPYEQYFGPGTRLTVT.